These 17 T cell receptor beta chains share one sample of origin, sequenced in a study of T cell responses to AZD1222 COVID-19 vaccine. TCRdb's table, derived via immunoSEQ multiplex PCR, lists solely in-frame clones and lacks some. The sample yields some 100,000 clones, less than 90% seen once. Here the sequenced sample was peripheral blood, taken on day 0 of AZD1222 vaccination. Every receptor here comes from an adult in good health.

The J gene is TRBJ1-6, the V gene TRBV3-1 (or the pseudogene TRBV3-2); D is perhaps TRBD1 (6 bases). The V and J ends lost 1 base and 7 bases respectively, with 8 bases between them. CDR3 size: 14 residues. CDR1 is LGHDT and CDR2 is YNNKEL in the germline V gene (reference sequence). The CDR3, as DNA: TGTGCCAGCAGCCAAGGGACAGCAAATTCACCCCTCCACTTT. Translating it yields CASSQGTANSPLHF.

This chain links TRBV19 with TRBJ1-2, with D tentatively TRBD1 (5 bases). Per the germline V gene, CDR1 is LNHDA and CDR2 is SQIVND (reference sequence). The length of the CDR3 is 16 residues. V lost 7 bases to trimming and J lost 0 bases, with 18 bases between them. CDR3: CASTKAGDRSNYGYTF. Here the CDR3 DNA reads TGTGCCAGTACCAAGGCTGGGGACCGATCTAACTATGGCTACACCTTC.

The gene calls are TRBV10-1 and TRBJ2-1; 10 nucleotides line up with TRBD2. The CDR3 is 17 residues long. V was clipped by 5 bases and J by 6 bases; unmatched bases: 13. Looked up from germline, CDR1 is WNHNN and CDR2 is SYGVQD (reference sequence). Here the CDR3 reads CASSLTTAGGPGNEQFF. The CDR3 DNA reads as TGCGCCAGCAGTTTAACGACAGCGGGAGGGCCGGGCAATGAGCAGTTCTTC.

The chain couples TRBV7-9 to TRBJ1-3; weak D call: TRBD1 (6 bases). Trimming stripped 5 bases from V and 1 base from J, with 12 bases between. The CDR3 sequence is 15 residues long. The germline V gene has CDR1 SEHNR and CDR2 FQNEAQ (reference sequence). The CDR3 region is CASSPPGASGNTIYF. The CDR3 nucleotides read TGTGCCAGCAGCCCGCCAGGGGCTTCTGGAAACACCATATATTTT.

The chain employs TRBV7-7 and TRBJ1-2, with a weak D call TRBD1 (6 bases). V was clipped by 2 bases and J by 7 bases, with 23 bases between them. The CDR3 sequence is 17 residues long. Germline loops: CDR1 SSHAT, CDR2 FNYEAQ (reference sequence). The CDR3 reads CASSLFAGASGDGGYTF. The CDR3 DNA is TGTGCCAGCAGCTTATTTGCGGGGGCTTCGGGCGACGGTGGCTACACCTTC.

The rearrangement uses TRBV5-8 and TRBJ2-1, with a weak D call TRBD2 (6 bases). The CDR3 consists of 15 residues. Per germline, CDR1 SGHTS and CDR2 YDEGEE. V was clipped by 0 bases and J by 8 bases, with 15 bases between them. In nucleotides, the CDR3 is TGTGCCAGCAGCTTGGGGCGGGGCCCTGTTGATGAGCAGTTCTTC. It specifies CASSLGRGPVDEQFF.

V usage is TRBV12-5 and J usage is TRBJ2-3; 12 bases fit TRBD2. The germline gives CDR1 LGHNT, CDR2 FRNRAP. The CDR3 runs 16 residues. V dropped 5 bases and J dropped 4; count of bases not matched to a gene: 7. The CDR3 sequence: CASGNGLAGSADTQYF. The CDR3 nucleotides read TGTGCTAGTGGTAATGGACTAGCGGGGAGTGCAGATACGCAGTATTTT.

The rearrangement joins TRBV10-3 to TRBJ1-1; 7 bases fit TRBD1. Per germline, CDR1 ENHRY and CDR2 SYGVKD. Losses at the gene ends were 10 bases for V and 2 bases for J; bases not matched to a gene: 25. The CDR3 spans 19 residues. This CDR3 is CATQGQLTEGGLKNTEAFF. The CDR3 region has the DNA TGTGCCACCCAGGGACAGTTAACGGAGGGGGGGCTTAAAAACACTGAAGCTTTCTTT.

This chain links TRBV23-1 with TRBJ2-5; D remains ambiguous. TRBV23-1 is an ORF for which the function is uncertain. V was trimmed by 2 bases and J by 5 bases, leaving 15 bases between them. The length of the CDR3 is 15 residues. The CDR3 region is CASSQIGVEWETQYF. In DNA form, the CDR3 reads TGCGCCAGCAGTCAAATTGGAGTCGAGTGGGAGACCCAGTACTTC.

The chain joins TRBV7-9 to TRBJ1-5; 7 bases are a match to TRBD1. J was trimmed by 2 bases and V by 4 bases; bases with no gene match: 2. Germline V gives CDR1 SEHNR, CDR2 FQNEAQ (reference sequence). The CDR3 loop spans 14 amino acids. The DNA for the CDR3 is TGTGCCAGCAGCTCTACAGGGGGCAATCAGCCCCAGCATTTT. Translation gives CASSSTGGNQPQHF.

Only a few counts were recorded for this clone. Here the CDR3 reads CASSDWVGLKNIQYF. The CDR3 nucleotides are TGTGCCAGTAGTGACTGGGTGGGGCTCAAAAACATTCAGTACTTC. The chain has TRBV19 and TRBJ2-4; perhaps TRBD1 as D (5 bases). This CDR3 has 15 residues. Germline V gene data show CDR1 as LNHDA and CDR2 as SQIVND (reference sequence). The V and J ends lost 5 bases and 3 bases respectively, with 14 bases between them. Using reference TRBV19 and TRBJ2-4 for the parts outside the CDR3, the full variable domain is DGGITQSPKYLFRKEGQNVTLSCEQNLNHDAMYWYRQDPGQGLRLIYYSQIVNDFQKGDIAEGYSVSREKKESFPLTVTSAQKNPTAFYLCASSDWVGLKNIQYFGAGTRLSVL.

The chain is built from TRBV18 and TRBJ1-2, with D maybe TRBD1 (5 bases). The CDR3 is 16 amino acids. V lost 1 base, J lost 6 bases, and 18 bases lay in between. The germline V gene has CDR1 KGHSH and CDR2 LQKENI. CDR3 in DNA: TGTGCCAGCTCACCACGGCCGCAAAATCCGGGGGATGGCTACACCTTC. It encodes CASSPRPQNPGDGYTF. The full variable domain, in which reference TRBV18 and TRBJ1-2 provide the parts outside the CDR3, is NAGVMQNPRHLVRRRGQEARLRCSPMKGHSHVYWYRQLPEEGLKFMVYLQKENIIDESGMPKERFSAEFPKEGPSILRIQQVVRGDSAAYFCASSPRPQNPGDGYTFGSGTRLTVV.

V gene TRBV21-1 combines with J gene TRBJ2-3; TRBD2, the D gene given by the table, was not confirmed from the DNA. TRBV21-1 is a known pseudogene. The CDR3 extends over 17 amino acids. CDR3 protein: CASTSGRALVPTDTQYF. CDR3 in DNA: TGTGCCAGTACTAGCGGGAGGGCTCTCGTGCCCACAGATACGCAGTATTTT.

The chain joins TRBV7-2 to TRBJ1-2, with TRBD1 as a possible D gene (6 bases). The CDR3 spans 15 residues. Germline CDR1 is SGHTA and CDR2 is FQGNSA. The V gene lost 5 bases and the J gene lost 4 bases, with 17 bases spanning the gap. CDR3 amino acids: CASSLQQGLSYGYTF. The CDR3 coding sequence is TGTGCCAGCAGCCTCCAGCAGGGGCTTTCCTATGGCTACACCTTC.

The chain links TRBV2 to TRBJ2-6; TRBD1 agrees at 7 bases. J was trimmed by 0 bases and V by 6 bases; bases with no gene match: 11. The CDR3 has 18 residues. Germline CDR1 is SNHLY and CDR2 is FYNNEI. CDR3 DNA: TGTGCCAGCAGATCCGGGACAGCGATCTTCTCTGGGGCCAACGTCCTGACTTTC. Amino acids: CASRSGTAIFSGANVLTF.

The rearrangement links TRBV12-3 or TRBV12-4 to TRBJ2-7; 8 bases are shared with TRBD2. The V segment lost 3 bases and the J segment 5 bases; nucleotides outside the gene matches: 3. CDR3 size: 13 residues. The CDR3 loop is CASSFTGGDEQYF. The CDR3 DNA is TGTGCCAGCAGTTTCACGGGAGGGGACGAGCAGTACTTC.

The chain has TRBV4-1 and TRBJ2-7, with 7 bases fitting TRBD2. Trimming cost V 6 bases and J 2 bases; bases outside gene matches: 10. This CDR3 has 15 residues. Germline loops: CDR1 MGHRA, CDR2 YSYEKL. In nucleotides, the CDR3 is TGCGCCAGCAGAATGGGCCGGGAGGCGCCCTACGAGCAGTACTTC. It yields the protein CASRMGREAPYEQYF.